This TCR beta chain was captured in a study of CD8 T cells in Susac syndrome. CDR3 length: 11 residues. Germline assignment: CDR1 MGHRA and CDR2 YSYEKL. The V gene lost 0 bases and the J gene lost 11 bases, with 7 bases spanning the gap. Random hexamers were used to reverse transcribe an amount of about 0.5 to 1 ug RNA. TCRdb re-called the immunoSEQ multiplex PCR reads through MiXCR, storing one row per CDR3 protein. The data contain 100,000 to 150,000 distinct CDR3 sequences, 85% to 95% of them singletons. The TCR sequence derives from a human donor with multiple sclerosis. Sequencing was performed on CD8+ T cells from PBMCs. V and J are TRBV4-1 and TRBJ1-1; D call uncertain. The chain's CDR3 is CASSQDKQAFF. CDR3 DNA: TGCGCCAGCAGCCAAGATAAGCAGGCTTTCTTT.